This T cell receptor beta chain stems from a study of shared clonotypes between healthy human individuals. Profiled with immunoSEQ multiplex PCR; TCRdb holds only in-frame clones, not every one. This sample has over a million clones, with about four fifths found just once. Per germline, CDR1 SGHTA and CDR2 FQGTGA. The CDR3 is 14 residues long. V lost 0 bases and J lost 4, with 9 bases in between. This clone was observed a single time. The receptor's source is a man aged 18 to 29 in good health. Some clones in this sample may be carry-over from other donors' samples. Material: memory CD4+ T cells from PBMCs. Subset: CD45RA-negative fraction. J is TRBJ2-5 and V is TRBV7-3; a possible D gene is TRBD1 (5 bases). The CDR3 DNA reads TGTGCCAGCAGCTTAACGGGGCCTCGAGAGACCCAGTACTTC. This encodes CASSLTGPRETQYF.